This is a list of T cell receptor beta chains from one sample in a study of CD8+CD57+ T cells in acquired aplastic anemia. TCRdb processed the reads anew with MiXCR; each CDR3 protein has one entry. This table has approximately 250,000 distinct CDR3 sequences, approximately 82% appearing once. Sequenced: sorted CD4+, CD8+, or CD8+CD57+ T cells (not recorded which) from PBMCs. The origin of the receptors is a human donor with aplastic anemia. Both conserved end residues are part of each CDR3. The order of the fields is clone size, V gene, D gene, CDR3 length, J gene, CDR3 protein, CDR3 DNA. The D gene is left open where the match is weak. Size is stated for part of the rows, as once, few or many counts, or as a class when the clone is expanded.

.	TRBV7-3	TRBD1	15	TRBJ1-1	CASCFHPTGKHEFFF	TGTGCCAGCTGCTTCCATCCGACAGGGAAGCATGAATTTTTCTTT
.	TRBV9	TRBD2	15	TRBJ2-3	CASSVAGGRADTQYF	TGTGCCAGCAGCGTAGCGGGGGGGAGGGCAGATACGCAGTATTTT
few	TRBV7-2	.	16	TRBJ2-1	CASSLERGGDSDEQFF	TGTGCCAGCAGCTTAGAAAGAGGCGGGGATAGCGATGAGCAGTTCTTC
.	TRBV11-1	.	13	TRBJ2-7	CASSLLESYEQYF	TGTGCCAGCAGCTTATTGGAGTCTTACGAGCAGTACTTC
.	TRBV7-2	.	16	TRBJ1-2	CASSFESAVSIYCYTF	TGTGCCAGCAGCTTTGAGAGCGCAGTGAGCATATATTGCTACACCTTC
.	TRBV5-1	.	14	TRBJ2-5	CASSMDQGGETQYF	TGCGCCAGCAGCATGGACCAAGGAGGGGAGACCCAGTACTTC
.	TRBV11-2	.	12	TRBJ2-3	CASSLDLLTQYF	TGTGCCAGCAGCTTAGATCTACTTACGCAGTATTTT
.	TRBV7-8	TRBD2	13	TRBJ2-7	CATSIAGGYEKHF	TGTGCCACCAGCATAGCGGGGGGCTACGAGAAGCACTTC
.	TRBV6-1	.	15	TRBJ2-5	CAISERGGAGETQYF	TGTGCCATCAGTGAGAGGGGGGGGGCCGGTGAGACCCAGTACTTC
.	TRBV4-3	TRBD2	16	TRBJ2-1	CASSLRGLAGKNEQFF	TGCGCCAGCAGCCTACGTGGACTAGCGGGAAAAAATGAGCAGTTCTTC
many	TRBV7-8	TRBD2	14	TRBJ2-2	CASSFSGRARELFF	TGTGCCAGCAGCTTTAGCGGGAGGGCCCGGGAGCTGTTTTTT
.	TRBV7-9	TRBD2	17	TRBJ2-1	CASSFQRSGGTDEEQFF	TGTGCCAGCAGCTTTCAAAGAAGCGGGGGAACCGATGAGGAGCAGTTCTTC
.	TRBV7-9	.	11	TRBJ1-6	CASSLDGPLHF	TGTGCCAGCAGCTTGGACGGACCCCTCCACTTT
.	TRBV9	.	15	TRBJ2-1	CASSFPAKGYNEQFF	TGTGCCAGCAGCTTTCCGGCTAAGGGCTACAATGAGCAGTTCTTC
.	TRBV11-3	TRBD1	14	TRBJ2-3	CASSSTGDPDTQYF	TGTGCCAGCAGCTCAACAGGGGATCCCGATACGCAGTATTTT
.	TRBV7-3	.	17	TRBJ1-3	CASSLTTAAAGGNTIYF	TGTGCCAGCAGCTTAACCACCGCGGCGGCGGGTGGAAACACCATATATTTT
.	TRBV27	.	17	TRBJ1-4	CASSVWADEQFFGPVFF	.
.	TRBV7-2	.	16	TRBJ2-6	CASRPARGHGTDILTF	TGTGCCAGCAGACCTGCCCGGGGACACGGGACCGACATACTGACTTTC
.	TRBV7-8	.	16	TRBJ1-2	CASSLERGPVVYDYTF	TGTGCCAGCAGCTTGGAGAGGGGCCCCGTTGTATATGACTACACCTTC
.	TRBV7-9	.	16	TRBJ1-6	CASSLGGGGYKAPLHF	TGTGCCAGCAGCCTGGGGGGGGGCGGCTATAAGGCTCCCCTCCACTTT
once	TRBV19	.	13	TRBJ2-1	CASSRQGVDEQFF	TGTGCCAGTAGTCGTCAGGGAGTGGATGAGCAGTTCTTC
.	TRBV7-8	TRBD2	16	TRBJ2-1	CASSFHRNGRSDAQFF	TGTGCCAGCAGCTTTCATCGAAACGGGAGGAGCGATGCCCAGTTCTTC
.	TRBV7-9	TRBD2	12	TRBJ2-2	CAGQLASGALYF	TGCGCCGGACAGTTGGCTAGCGGGGCCCTGTATTTT
.	TRBV6-1	TRBD2	18	TRBJ2-1	CASSAPTGTSGGSDEQFF	TGTGCCAGCAGTGCCCCCACCGGGACTAGCGGGGGGAGCGATGAGCAGTTCTTC
.	TRBV7-8	.	16	TRBJ2-1	CASSLPLGEDYIQQFF	TGTGCCAGCAGCTTACCACTAGGGGAAGATTACATTCAGCAGTTCTTC
.	TRBV2	.	17	TRBJ1-4	CASSEVAGAHINEKLFF	TGTGCCAGCAGTGAGGTGGCGGGAGCACACATTAATGAAAAACTGTTTTTT
.	TRBV7-8	TRBD2	14	TRBJ2-7	CASKFAGGPYAQYF	TGTGCCAGCAAGTTCGCGGGGGGGCCCTACGCGCAGTATTTC
once	TRBV9	.	18	TRBJ1-1	CATSRARADTVSRTEAFF	TGTGCCACCAGCAGGGCTCGAGCGGACACAGTTTCGAGGACTGAAGCTTTCTTT
.	TRBV11-3	.	13	TRBJ2-3	CASSYELTDTQYF	TGTGCCAGCAGCTACGAGCTGACAGATACGCAGTATTTT
.	TRBV7-2	.	14	TRBJ1-5	CASSFGSIGQPQHF	TGTGCCAGCAGCTTTGGGTCAATTGGGCAGCCCCAGCATTTT
.	TRBV15	.	14	TRBJ2-7	CATSGRGVPDEQYF	TGTGCCACCAGCGGCCGGGGAGTTCCCGATGAGCAGTACTTC
once	TRBV5-1	.	13	TRBJ2-7	CASRVGSDTQQYF	TGTGCCAGCCGCGTAGGGTCAGATACCCAGCAGTACTTC
.	TRBV7-9	.	15	TRBJ2-2	CASSLAGREAGEVFF	TGCGCCAGCAGCTTGGCCGGCAGGGAGGCCGGGGAGGTGTTTTTT
once	TRBV9	.	14	TRBJ2-5	CASSIGGAGTSEHF	TGTGCCAGCAGCATAGGGGGGGCCGGTACCTCCGAGCACTTC
.	TRBV7-2	.	16	TRBJ1-2	CASSSEGDGLVDTYTF	TGTGCCAGCAGCTCGGAGGGAGACGGCCTCGTAGATACGTACACCTTC
few	TRBV5-4	.	13	TRBJ2-3	CASSFRSADTQYF	TGTGCCAGCAGCTTTAGGAGCGCAGATACGCAGTATTTT
.	TRBV7-9	.	13	TRBJ2-3	CASGVRGRGRRDF	TGTGCCAGCGGCGTCCGGGGAAGAGGTAGGCGCGATTTT
.	TRBV2	.	16	TRBJ2-6	CASRFAGSYGANVVTF	TGTGCCAGCAGGTTCGCGGGTAGCTACGGGGCCAACGTTGTGACTTTC
.	TRBV5-5	.	18	TRBJ1-6	CASSLELAGGGYSSPLHF	TGTGCCAGCAGCTTGGAACTAGCGGGGGGCGGCTATAGTTCACCCCTCCACTTT
.	TRBV2	TRBD2	21	TRBJ2-2	CASSEYVRGSGSPPNTGELFF	TGTGCCAGCAGTGAATACGTCAGGGGTAGCGGGAGTCCCCCGAACACCGGGGAGCTGTTTTTT
.	TRBV7-6	TRBD1	14	TRBJ2-3	CASSLEGTGRVKYF	TGTGCCAGCAGCTTAGAAGGGACAGGGAGGGTCAAGTATTTT
.	TRBV6-6	.	17	TRBJ1-5	CASSEGVSRNSNQPQHF	TGTGCCAGCAGTGAAGGGGTCAGCCGAAATAGCAATCAGCCCCAGCATTTT
.	TRBV7-2	TRBD2	14	TRBJ2-3	CASSMPSGGELIFF	TGTGCCAGCAGCATGCCGAGCGGGGGGGAGCTGATTTTTTTT
.	TRBV7-2	.	14	TRBJ1-1	CASSFETAYTEAFF	TGTGCCAGCAGCTTTGAGACAGCGTACACTGAAGCTTTCTTT
medium-sized	TRBV15	.	14	TRBJ1-1	CATSREWGDTEAFF	TGTGCCACCAGCAGAGAATGGGGGGATACTGAAGCTTTCTTT
.	TRBV7-7	.	15	TRBJ2-3	CASSSAARVEDSSYF	TGTGCTAGCAGCTCCGCTGCCAGGGTCGAGGATAGCAGTTATTTT
.	TRBV7-2	.	14	TRBJ2-5	CASSFLGGPETQYF	TGTGCCAGCAGCTTCCTGGGAGGTCCAGAGACCCAGTACTTC
.	TRBV7-8	TRBD1	15	TRBJ2-1	CASSAGTGEQNEQFF	TGTGCCAGCAGCGCCGGTACAGGGGAACAAAATGAGCAGTTCTTC
.	TRBV7-4	.	15	TRBJ1-1	CASSLDRSLSPLPFF	TGTGCCAGCAGCTTGGATAGATCACTGTCACCCCTCCCTTTCTTT
.	TRBV2	.	13	TRBJ1-1	CASGDGGTGTAYF	TGTGCCAGCGGGGACGGGGGCACGGGTACGGCGTACTTT
.	TRBV7-3	.	14	TRBJ2-5	CASSRGGKQETQYF	TGTGCCAGCAGCAGAGGCGGAAAGCAAGAGACCCAGTACTTC
.	TRBV7-9	.	13	TRBJ1-1	CASSLGLGAEAFF	TGTGCCAGCAGCTTAGGCTTAGGCGCCGAAGCTTTCTTT
few	TRBV29-1	TRBD1	14	TRBJ2-3	CSVCGQGRTDTQYF	TGCAGCGTATGCGGACAGGGCCGGACAGATACGCAGTATTTT
.	TRBV7-2	.	14	TRBJ2-3	CASSLDPTANTEAF	TGTGCCAGCAGCCTAGACCCGACAGCCAACACTGAAGCTTTT